This paragraph reports one T cell receptor beta chain. Sequencing used immunoSEQ multiplex PCR; TCRdb keeps in-frame clones, though not all of them. Seen here are approximately 980,000 clones, more than 75% observed once, and the top ten hold about 1.5%. V lost 6 bases and J 2 bases, leaving 5 bases between the germline ends. Per germline, CDR1 MNHNS and CDR2 SASEGT. This CDR3 comprises 11 residues. The data belong to a study of shared clonotypes between healthy human individuals. Study as a whole: Contributing individuals were two females and three males aged 18 to 49.

The specimen sequenced was memory CD4+ T cells sorted from blood. Subset defined: CD45RA-negative fraction. The sequence was obtained from a man aged 18 to 30 in good health. The chain employs TRBV6-1 and TRBJ2-7, with no clear D. The CDR3 is CASSRTYEQYF. Here the CDR3 DNA reads TGTGCCAGCAGCCGAACCTACGAGCAGTACTTC.